Following are 29 T cell receptor beta chains from one sample sequenced in a study of blood T cell repertoires in COVID-19 (dated by TCRdb to 2020 to 2021). Library prep was done by the immunoSEQ multiplex PCR assay. TCRdb holds this immuneACCESS table with in-frame rearrangements only. Some clones are missing; in checked studies, unresolved V genes explain under half, and the rest has no known cause. In all, the sample holds roughly 68,000 clones, and roughly 88% of those were seen once. The ten largest make up roughly 29% of the sample. Sequences were obtained from peripheral blood. These receptors originate from a man aged 50 or older with acute or convalescent COVID-19.

The CDR3 DNA is TGTGCCATCAGTGAGTCAGAGACTAACTATGGCTACACCTTC. It is translated as CAISESETNYGYTF. V is TRBV10-3 and J is TRBJ1-2; D not resolved. Per the germline V gene, CDR1 is ENHRY and CDR2 is SYGVKD. V lost 0 bases to trimming and J lost 0 bases, with 5 bases between them. The CDR3 runs 14 residues.

V gene TRBV2 combines with J gene TRBJ2-5; TRBD1 agrees at 7 bases. Trimming at V came to 6 bases and at J to 2 bases, leaving 6 bases not matched to a gene. The CDR3 length is 14 residues. The germline V gene encodes CDR1 SNHLY and CDR2 FYNNEI. Here the CDR3 DNA reads TGTGCCAGCAGCGTACAGGGGCGGCAAGAGACCCAGTACTTC. As protein: CASSVQGRQETQYF.

The chain couples TRBV5-8 to TRBJ2-7, with D maybe TRBD1 (6 bases). The CDR3 is 11 residues long. V was clipped by 1 base and J by 12 bases, with 11 bases between them. Germline CDR1 SGHTS, CDR2 YDEGEE. CDR3 in amino acids: CASSLLRTAYF. The CDR3 DNA follows: TGTGCCAGCAGCTTGTTAAGGACAGCGTACTTC.

The chain recombines TRBV3-1 (or the pseudogene TRBV3-2) with TRBJ2-1; perhaps TRBD2 as D (5 bases). The length of the CDR3 is 16 residues. Germline CDR1 is LGHDT and CDR2 is YNNKEL (reference sequence). The V and J ends lost 0 bases and 5 bases respectively, with 14 bases between them. The CDR3 region is CASSQDQPRANNEQFF. The CDR3 DNA sequence: TGTGCCAGCAGCCAAGATCAACCGAGGGCCAACAATGAGCAGTTCTTC.

The chain couples TRBV6-5 to TRBJ2-1; the D is unclear. From germline, CDR1 is MNHEY and CDR2 SVGAGI. Trimming pared 4 bases from V and 6 bases from J, leaving 4 bases between. This CDR3 region has 11 residues. The CDR3 reads CASSSSNEQFF. The CDR3 nucleotides read TGTGCCAGCAGTTCGAGCAATGAGCAGTTCTTC.

The rearrangement joins TRBV3-1 (or the pseudogene TRBV3-2) to TRBJ2-1; possible D gene TRBD2, 6 bases. This CDR3 region has 14 residues. Germline V gene lookup returns CDR1 LGHDT and CDR2 YNNKEL (reference sequence). V lost 4 bases and J lost 2, with 9 bases in between. CDR3 in amino acids: CASSPSGAYNEQFF. CDR3 nucleotides: TGTGCCAGCAGCCCGTCGGGAGCCTACAATGAGCAGTTCTTC.

The V and J genes are TRBV29-1 and TRBJ1-2; TRBD1 agrees at 8 bases. V lost 6 bases, J lost 4 bases, and 16 bases stayed unmatched. Germline CDR1 reads SQVTM; CDR2 reads ANQGSEA. This CDR3 is built from 16 residues. The CDR3 spells CSVVMLEGTGTYGYTF. The CDR3 DNA reads TGCAGCGTAGTAATGCTCGAGGGGACAGGAACCTATGGCTACACCTTC. The full variable domain, completed using reference TRBV29-1 and TRBJ1-2, is SAVISQKPSRDICQRGTSLTIQCQVDSQVTMMFWYRQQPGQSLTLIATANQGSEATYESGFVIDKFPISRPNLTFSTLTVSNMSPEDSSIYLCSVVMLEGTGTYGYTFGSGTRLTVV.

This clone is medium-sized within its sample. The rearrangement uses TRBV4-2 and TRBJ1-6; D remains ambiguous. The CDR3 runs to 17 residues. Germline CDR1 is LGHNA and CDR2 is YNFKEQ. Trimming pared 0 bases from V and 0 bases from J, leaving 9 bases between. This CDR3 reads CASSQDSVSSYNSPLHF. CDR3 coding DNA: TGTGCCAGCAGCCAAGATTCTGTTAGCTCCTATAATTCACCCCTCCACTTT.

This chain links TRBV2 with TRBJ2-3; maybe TRBD2 (5 bases). This CDR3 is built from 13 residues. From germline, CDR1 is SNHLY and CDR2 FYNNEI. Trimming shortened V by 7 bases and J by 5 bases, and 13 bases separated the two germline ends. The CDR3 here is CASTRTRGDTQYF. In DNA, the CDR3 is TGTGCCAGCACCCGAACTCGGGGAGATACGCAGTATTTT.

The J gene is TRBJ2-2, the V gene TRBV2; possibly TRBD2 for D (7 bases). CDR1 and CDR2 (germline): SNHLY, FYNNEI. This CDR3 has 14 residues. V shed 8 bases and J shed 2 bases, with 12 bases lying between them. The CDR3 region is CASGGASNTGELFF. The CDR3 bases are TGTGCCAGCGGGGGGGCGTCCAACACCGGGGAGCTGTTTTTT.

The count of this clone is one. The genes are TRBV11-2 and TRBJ2-7; the match to TRBD2 covers 7 bases. There are 15 residues in the CDR3. V trimming: 1 base; J trimming: 3 bases; junction bases outside the gene matches: 6. CDR1 and CDR2 (germline): SGHAT, FQNNGV. The CDR3 DNA follows: TGTGCCAGCAGCTTAGGCTCTAGCGGAATCTACGAGCAGTACTTC. It encodes CASSLGSSGIYEQYF. The full variable domain, in which reference TRBV11-2 and TRBJ2-7 provide the parts outside the CDR3, is EAGVAQSPRYKIIEKRQSVAFWCNPISGHATLYWYQQILGQGPKLLIQFQNNGVVDDSQLPKDRFSAERLKGVDSTLKIQPAKLEDSAVYLCASSLGSSGIYEQYFGPGTRLTVT.

The chain joins TRBV19 to TRBJ2-5; TRBD1 matches at 10 bases. V lost 2 bases to trimming and J lost 7 bases; unmatched junction nucleotides: 13. Germline assignment: CDR1 LNHDA and CDR2 SQIVND (reference sequence). The CDR3 is 17 amino acids. DNA for the CDR3: TGTGCCAGTAGTATAACCATAACGACAGGGGGCGAACCGACCCAGTACTTC. Translation gives CASSITITTGGEPTQYF.

V usage is TRBV3-1 (or the pseudogene TRBV3-2) and J usage is TRBJ1-1; a possible D gene is TRBD1 (6 bases). V was clipped by 3 bases and J by 5 bases, with 13 bases between them. Germline CDR1 is LGHDT and CDR2 is YNNKEL (reference sequence). This CDR3 region has 14 residues. This chain's CDR3 is CASSHGQSGTEAFF. CDR3 nucleotide sequence: TGTGCCAGCAGCCATGGACAGTCGGGGACTGAAGCTTTCTTT.

The chain combines TRBV7-6 with TRBJ2-6; TRBD1 matches 10 bases. The CDR3 runs to 17 residues. CDR1 is SGHVS and CDR2 is FNYEAQ in the germline V gene. Trimming cost V 1 base and J 0 bases; bases outside gene matches: 0. The CDR3 region is CASSLGTGGSGANVLTF. The CDR3 DNA reads TGTGCCAGCAGCTTAGGGACAGGGGGCTCTGGGGCCAACGTCCTGACTTTC.

DNA of the CDR3: TGTGCCAGTAGTAGAGAACAGGGATGGGAGACCCAGTACTTC. This encodes CASSREQGWETQYF. V and J are TRBV19 and TRBJ2-5, with a weak D call TRBD1 (6 bases). The CDR3 covers 14 residues. The V end was cut by 4 bases, the J end by 5 bases, with 14 bases between. Germline V gene lookup returns CDR1 LNHDA and CDR2 SQIVND (reference sequence).

The chain couples TRBV19 to TRBJ2-3; 8 bases fit TRBD1. The V segment lost 0 bases and the J segment 5 bases; nucleotides outside the gene matches: 7. The length of the CDR3 is 16 residues. CDR1 is LNHDA, CDR2 SQIVND, per germline (reference sequence). CDR3 sequence reads: CASSIDFRGQLDTQYF. The CDR3 DNA is TGTGCCAGTAGTATAGATTTCAGGGGGCAGTTAGATACGCAGTATTTT.

The gene calls are TRBV1 and TRBJ2-1; the table names TRBD1, a call not compared with the DNA. TRBV1 is a pseudogene segment. CDR3 length: 15 amino acids. In DNA, the CDR3 is TGCACCAGCAGCCAAGATAACGAGACATTACATGAGCAGTTCTTC. Encoded protein: CTSSQDNETLHEQFF.

The chain uses TRBV6-5 and TRBJ2-3, with D perhaps TRBD1 or TRBD2 (6 bases each). Germline CDR1 and CDR2: MNHEY and SVGAGI. Trimming cost V 6 bases and J 3 bases, with 13 bases left between them. This CDR3 has 14 residues. The CDR3 region is CASSYREATDTQYF. DNA of the CDR3: TGTGCCAGCAGCTACAGGGAGGCGACAGATACGCAGTATTTT.

The chain links TRBV5-1 to TRBJ1-5; the match to TRBD1 covers 10 bases. The trim removed 0 bases at V and 7 bases at J, leaving 4 bases unmatched. The CDR3 is made up of 15 amino acids. Germline CDR1 SGHRS, CDR2 YFSETQ. CDR3 DNA sequence: TGCGCCAGCAGCTTGGATGGGACAGGGGCCCAGCCCCAGCATTTT. Its translation is CASSLDGTGAQPQHF.

This clone showed up just once. V usage is TRBV3-1 (or the pseudogene TRBV3-2) and J usage is TRBJ1-1; D call uncertain. Looked up from germline, CDR1 is LGHDT and CDR2 is YNNKEL (reference sequence). The CDR3 has 12 residues. The V end was cut by 2 bases, the J end by 11 bases, with 12 bases between. The CDR3 reads CASSQFGRFAFF. CDR3 nucleotides: TGTGCCAGCAGCCAATTTGGCAGGTTCGCTTTCTTT.

CDR3: CASNLAFLWRTEAFF. The CDR3 coding sequence is TGCGCCAGCAACTTGGCTTTTTTGTGGCGGACTGAAGCTTTCTTT. This chain joins TRBV10-2 and TRBJ1-1, with no clear D. Germline CDR1 and CDR2: WSHSY and SAAADI. The CDR3 runs 15 residues. V was pared by 7 bases and J by 5 bases, with 20 bases between.

CDR3 DNA: TGTGCCAGCAGCCAGCGCTCGATCGACAATGAGCAGTTCTTC. Its translation: CASSQRSIDNEQFF. The J gene is TRBJ2-1, the V gene TRBV3-1 (or the pseudogene TRBV3-2); D is ambiguous. The CDR3 is made up of 14 amino acids. The ends were cut back, 3 bases at V and 5 bases at J, with 11 bases in the middle. Germline lookup yields CDR1 LGHDT and CDR2 YNNKEL (reference sequence).

This sequence joins TRBV10-3 and TRBJ1-2; tentatively, D is TRBD1 (6 bases). The germline V gene encodes CDR1 ENHRY and CDR2 SYGVKD. The CDR3 consists of 16 residues. V lost 11 bases and J 4 bases, leaving 26 bases between the germline ends. The CDR3 DNA reads TGTGCCGCCATGGACCCGGGGGGCAATATAGTCTATGGCTACACCTTC. Translated: CAAMDPGGNIVYGYTF.

CDR3 bases: TGTGCCTGGGGGGGATCTAGCAGTCGAAACACTGAAGCTTTCTTT. The encoded protein is CAWGGSSSRNTEAFF. This chain uses TRBV30 with TRBJ1-1; maybe TRBD1 (5 bases). Germline V CDR1 and CDR2: GTSNPN, SVGIG (reference sequence). Trimming left V 5 bases short and J 2 bases short, with 18 bases between. The length of the CDR3 is 15 residues.

The chain combines TRBV6-1 with TRBJ2-2; 7 positions agree with TRBD1. V dropped 0 bases and J dropped 5; count of bases not matched to a gene: 3. CDR3 length equals 15 residues. Per the germline V gene, CDR1 is MNHNS and CDR2 is SASEGT. The CDR3, as DNA: TGTGCCAGCAGTGAAGCTACAGGGGTAACCGGGGAGCTGTTTTTT. This sequence encodes CASSEATGVTGELFF.

The rearrangement links TRBV14 to TRBJ1-4; D not resolved. The CDR3 runs to 17 residues. The germline CDR1 and CDR2 sequences are SGHDN and FVKESK. V lost 0 bases and J 2 bases, leaving 13 bases between the germline ends. CDR3 region: CASSQDLPGGTNEKLFF. CDR3 coding DNA: TGTGCCAGCAGCCAAGATTTGCCGGGAGGGACTAATGAAAAACTGTTTTTT.

This chain uses TRBV3-1 (or the pseudogene TRBV3-2) with TRBJ1-1; 10 nucleotides line up with TRBD1. Germline V gene sequence: CDR1 LGHDT, CDR2 YNNKEL (reference sequence). This CDR3 is 13 amino acids long. The ends lost 4 bases at V and 4 bases at J; junction bases unmatched: 0. The CDR3 sequence: CASSRTGGTEAFF. The CDR3 DNA sequence: TGTGCCAGCAGCCGGACAGGGGGCACTGAAGCTTTCTTT.

CDR3 sequence (DNA): TGTGCCAGCAGTGCTACAGGACCATACGAGCAGTACTTC. Amino acid sequence: CASSATGPYEQYF. The V call is TRBV2, the J call TRBJ2-7; tentative D call: TRBD1 (5 bases). From germline, CDR1 is SNHLY and CDR2 FYNNEI. This CDR3 has 13 residues. Trimming shortened V by 4 bases and J by 4 bases, and 11 bases separated the two germline ends.

The rearrangement joins TRBV7-9 to TRBJ1-1; 10 bases match TRBD1. V was pared by 5 bases and J by 6 bases, with 3 bases of the junction left unmatched. The CDR3 sequence is 13 residues long. Germline V gene data show CDR1 as SEHNR and CDR2 as FQNEAQ (reference sequence). The CDR3 sequence: CASSMTGGAEAFF. DNA for the CDR3: TGTGCCAGCAGCATGACAGGGGGCGCTGAAGCTTTCTTT.